This T cell receptor (beta chain) was captured by sequencing in a study of blood T cell repertoires in COVID-19. CDR1 is KGHSH, CDR2 LQKENI, per germline. The CDR3 sequence is 17 residues long. V trimming: 3 bases; J trimming: 0 bases; junction bases outside the gene matches: 6. Libraries were prepared by immunoSEQ multiplex PCR; TCRdb keeps only in-frame clonotypes and omits some of them. Of roughly 120,000 clones in the sample, 60% to 85% were seen once. The rearrangement joins TRBV18 to TRBJ1-2, with 11 bases matching TRBD1. This receptor was obtained from a man aged 65-85 years with acute or convalescent COVID-19. Material: peripheral blood. The CDR3 here is CASSPTGTGGSNYGYTF. DNA of the CDR3: TGTGCCAGCTCACCGACCGGGACAGGGGGATCTAACTATGGCTACACCTTC. The whole variable domain, remainder taken from reference TRBV18 and TRBJ1-2, is NAGVMQNPRHLVRRRGQEARLRCSPMKGHSHVYWYRQLPEEGLKFMVYLQKENIIDESGMPKERFSAEFPKEGPSILRIQQVVRGDSAAYFCASSPTGTGGSNYGYTFGSGTRLTVV.